Here is one TCR beta chain with its context. The junction does not match germline at one end; this may be a read error. This sample was included in a study of shared T cell receptors in the human thymus. Germline lookup yields CDR1 MNHNS and CDR2 SASEGT. This CDR3 comprises 18 residues. Sequenced by immunoSEQ multiplex PCR; TCRdb stores in-frame clones only, minus some. The table shows roughly 500,000 clones, with around 78% occurring only once. This same sample was also taken into another study, of human thymus T cells. That study reports: It was healthy Finnish infants having corrective surgery for congenital heart defects who were the donors. The thymus tissue came from resections taken during corrective heart surgery. Use of V and J genes seemed skewed within the thymic and blood repertoires. Overlap was high between thymic repertoires from unrelated individuals, as reported in related research.

The J gene is TRBJ1-5, the V gene TRBV6-1, with 7 bases lining up with TRBD1. Material for sequencing was thymocytes. This sequence was found in a boy under two years old with a congenital heart defect. The CDR3 loop is CASSEHRDRVKSDQSQHF. CDR3 nucleotide sequence: TGTGCCAGCAGTGAACACCGCGACAGGGTGAAATCCGATCAGTCCCAGCATTTT.